Listed below are T cell receptor beta chains from one sample, sequenced in a study of memory CD4+ T cells and cytomegalovirus serostatus. Clones were sequenced by immunoSEQ multiplex PCR, and TCRdb holds only the in-frame ones, with some missing. The sample yields almost 55,000 clones, roughly 79% seen once. The sequencing sample was made of memory CD4+ T cells from blood. All receptors derive from an adult in good health and CMV-seronegative. Each CDR3 is given with its conserved first and last residue. D genes are given only for firm matches. Size tells how often a clone was seen (once, few, many) or the class of an expanded clone, and some rows leave it out.

DNA,CDR3,J,size,D,V
TGTGCCAGCAGACGTTCAAGTACCTACGAGCAGTACTTC,CASRRSSTYEQYF,TRBJ2-7,-,-,TRBV2
TGTGCCAGCAGTCTAAGTGGGGCAGGGACCACAGATACGCAGTATTTT,CASSLSGAGTTDTQYF,TRBJ2-3,-,-,TRBV25-1
TGTGCCAGCAGCTTAACGCCAGGGTATGGCTACACCTTC,CASSLTPGYGYTF,TRBJ1-2,few,-,TRBV7-2
TGCGCCAGCAGCCAGCTCGGGACGGGGCGCACTGAAGCTTTCTTT,CASSQLGTGRTEAFF,TRBJ1-1,few,-,TRBV4-3
TGTGCCAGCAGCCCCCCCCGGACAGGGGTCCGCACAGATACGCAGTATTTT,CASSPPRTGVRTDTQYF,TRBJ2-3,-,TRBD1,TRBV7-2
TGTGCCAGCAGCTTAGTAAGGGGGAAAAACAATGAGCAGTTCTTC,CASSLVRGKNNEQFF,TRBJ2-1,-,-,TRBV7-6
TGTGCCAGCAGCGTAGGACTAGCGAGAGCTTACAATGAGCAGTTCTTC,CASSVGLARAYNEQFF,TRBJ2-1,-,TRBD2,TRBV9
TGTGCCAGTAGACCCACTGGCGGCACTGAAGCTTTCTTT,CASRPTGGTEAFF,TRBJ1-1,few,-,TRBV19
TGTGCCAGCATGGGGGCGGGCTCCTACAATGAGCAGTTCTTC,CASMGAGSYNEQFF,TRBJ2-1,-,-,TRBV28
TGTGCCAGTAGTATGGGGCCCCTTACCCTGGACAATGAGCAGTTCTTC,CASSMGPLTLDNEQFF,TRBJ2-1,-,-,TRBV19
TGCGCCAGCAGCGGAGGGACAGGGAATAAGGAGACCCAGTACTTC,CASSGGTGNKETQYF,TRBJ2-5,-,TRBD1,TRBV5-1
TGCGCCAGCAGCTACCGGGACAGGGTGGGCGAGCAGTACTTC,CASSYRDRVGEQYF,TRBJ2-7,-,TRBD1,TRBV5-1
TGTGCCAGCTCACCTTTTTCAGATACGCAGTATTTT,CASSPFSDTQYF,TRBJ2-3,-,-,TRBV18
TGTGCCAGCAGCGAGGGGGCCCTTGGGAGAGCTTTCTTT,CASSEGALGRAFF,TRBJ1-1,few,TRBD1,TRBV9
TGCGCCAGCAGCACCGGACAGGGATTACCTAACACTGAAGCTTTCTTT,CASSTGQGLPNTEAFF,TRBJ1-1,-,TRBD1,TRBV5-1
TGTGCCAGCAGTCTACGACAGCCTGGCTACACCTTC,CASSLRQPGYTF,TRBJ1-2,few,-,TRBV28
TGTGCCAGCAGCTTAAGTAAAGGCTGGGAGCAGTACTTC,CASSLSKGWEQYF,TRBJ2-7,once,-,TRBV7-2
TGTGCCAGTTACCTGAACACTGAAGCTTTCTTT,CASYLNTEAFF,TRBJ1-1,-,-,TRBV19
TGTGCCTGGAGTGTACAGGGAGGGGTGGGTGGCTACACCTTC,CAWSVQGGVGGYTF,TRBJ1-2,once,-,TRBV30
TGCGCCAGCAGCTCCTCCGGGACTAGCGGGTTGAACACCGGGGAGCTGTTTTTT,CASSSSGTSGLNTGELFF,TRBJ2-2,few,TRBD2,TRBV5-1
TGTGCCAGCAGCCATTTGCGGTCGGGGTATGGCTACACCTTC,CASSHLRSGYGYTF,TRBJ1-2,once,-,TRBV5-8
TGCGCCAGCAGTCCGGGACGACAAGAGACCCAGTACTTC,CASSPGRQETQYF,TRBJ2-5,-,-,TRBV5-1
TGTGCCAGCAGCACCGGGACAGGGTCGGTGGGCTACACCTTC,CASSTGTGSVGYTF,TRBJ1-2,once,TRBD1,TRBV7-2
TGTGCCAGCAGTACACAGGGAGGGCTACGAAACAATGAGCAGTTCTTC,CASSTQGGLRNNEQFF,TRBJ2-1,-,-,TRBV7-2
TGTGCCAGCAGCGCCAGACAGGGCGCTGAAGCTTTCTTT,CASSARQGAEAFF,TRBJ1-1,-,TRBD1,TRBV9
TGTGCCAGCAGCCCGACTCAGGGACGGAGGGCTGGCTACACCTTC,CASSPTQGRRAGYTF,TRBJ1-2,-,-,TRBV5-4
TGTGCCAGCAGTGAAGGGGCGGGGGCAGTCTATGGCTACACCTTC,CASSEGAGAVYGYTF,TRBJ1-2,-,-,TRBV2
TGTGCCAGCAGCCCATGGACAGGGAACTATGGCTACACCTTC,CASSPWTGNYGYTF,TRBJ1-2,-,TRBD1,TRBV28
TGTGCCAGCAGCTTGACAGGGACCTACGAGCAGTACTTC,CASSLTGTYEQYF,TRBJ2-7,-,TRBD1,TRBV7-2
TGTGCCAGCAGATTGTTTGAAGGCTACACCTTC,CASRLFEGYTF,TRBJ1-2,-,-,TRBV6-6
TGTGCCAGCAGCCTGGACATGAGGAACGGGGAGCTGTTTTTT,CASSLDMRNGELFF,TRBJ2-2,-,-,TRBV14
TGCGCCAGCAGCTTGATTCCCCTCCGGGGGGACACTGAAGCTTTCTTT,CASSLIPLRGDTEAFF,TRBJ1-1,-,-,TRBV5-1
TGTGCCAGCAGCCCCGGACTAGCGGGAACAACCGGCACAGATACGCAGTATTTT,CASSPGLAGTTGTDTQYF,TRBJ2-3,-,TRBD2,TRBV7-6
TGTGCCAGCAGCAATCGGGGCTCGCCTCGGTTGGATACGCAGTATTTT,CASSNRGSPRLDTQYF,TRBJ2-3,-,-,TRBV21-1
TGTGCCAGCAGCGCAGCCCAGGGTGAAAAACTGTTTTTT,CASSAAQGEKLFF,TRBJ1-4,-,-,TRBV7-9
TGTGCCAGCAGCTCTGAAAACGCCGGGATGATTGGGACCGGGGAGCTGTTTTTT,CASSSENAGMIGTGELFF,TRBJ2-2,-,-,TRBV11-2
TGTGCCACCAGCAGAATTGACAGAGACCTCTATGGCTACACCTTC,CATSRIDRDLYGYTF,TRBJ1-2,-,-,TRBV15
TGTGCCAGCAGCTTAAGTAATAACGGCTACACCTTC,CASSLSNNGYTF,TRBJ1-2,-,-,TRBV7-9
TGTGCCAGCAGTGAAGCGCTTGGGGGGTCACCCCTCCACTTT,CASSEALGGSPLHF,TRBJ1-6,-,-,TRBV2
TGTGCCAGCAGTGAAGCGCTTCGGGGCGTAGGGACCCAGTACTTC,CASSEALRGVGTQYF,TRBJ2-5,few,-,TRBV2
TGTGCCAGCAGCCCAGGGACTCAAGCCAAAAACATTCAGTACTTC,CASSPGTQAKNIQYF,TRBJ2-4,-,-,TRBV9
TGCGCCAGCAGCCAATCGACTAGCGGGAGGGCTCTCGATGAGCAGTTCTTC,CASSQSTSGRALDEQFF,TRBJ2-1,-,TRBD2,TRBV4-1
TGTGCCAGCAGGAAATCGACCTATGGCTACACCTTC,CASRKSTYGYTF,TRBJ1-2,-,-,TRBV28
TGTGCCAGCAGTCGGAGGACAGACACTGAAGCTTTCTTT,CASSRRTDTEAFF,TRBJ1-1,-,-,TRBV6-6
TGTGCCAGCAGCCTCACTCCGGTGAGCAATCAGCCCCAGCATTTT,CASSLTPVSNQPQHF,TRBJ1-5,-,-,TRBV11-3
TGTGCCAGCAGCGTAGTTGGCGCAGGGTGGGGGAACACTGAAGCTTTCTTT,CASSVVGAGWGNTEAFF,TRBJ1-1,-,-,TRBV9
TGTGCCAGTAGTTTGACAGGGATTTATGGCTACACCTTC,CASSLTGIYGYTF,TRBJ1-2,once,TRBD1,TRBV28
TGTGCCAGCTCACCACAAGGGGTAGGTGAGCAGTTCTTC,CASSPQGVGEQFF,TRBJ2-1,-,-,TRBV18
TGTGCCAGCAGCCCAAGGGGATCCTACGAGCAGTACTTC,CASSPRGSYEQYF,TRBJ2-7,-,-,TRBV7-2
TGTGCCAGCAGCAGGGGACAGCTGAATGAAAAACTGTTTTTT,CASSRGQLNEKLFF,TRBJ1-4,-,TRBD1,TRBV6-5
TGTGCCAGCAGATACTTCCTACGTTCGGGCGGGGAGCTGTTTTTT,CASRYFLRSGGELFF,TRBJ2-2,-,-,TRBV11-2
TGTGCCAGCAGTCGCAACGGAGGGGTTTCCTACGAGCAGTACTTC,CASSRNGGVSYEQYF,TRBJ2-7,-,-,TRBV27
TGTGCCAGCTCAAAGGACAGGGAGAGGGGCAATGAGCAGTTCTTC,CASSKDRERGNEQFF,TRBJ2-1,-,TRBD1,TRBV27
TGTGCCAGTAGTATACTCCGGATGACACTGAACACTGAAGCTTTCTTT,CASSILRMTLNTEAFF,TRBJ1-1,-,-,TRBV19
TGTGCCAGCAGTGCCCTTGAGGGATTGGGCGAGCAGTACTTC,CASSALEGLGEQYF,TRBJ2-7,-,-,TRBV9
TGTGCCAGCAGATTCAAGGACAGGGTTTTGGGCTACGAGCAGTACTTC,CASRFKDRVLGYEQYF,TRBJ2-7,few,TRBD1,TRBV28
TGTGCCAGCAGCGTCCGGGACAGGGCTATTGGCTACACCTTC,CASSVRDRAIGYTF,TRBJ1-2,-,TRBD1,TRBV5-8
TGTGCCAGCCGGAGGGCGGGGACAGATACGCAGTATTTT,CASRRAGTDTQYF,TRBJ2-3,-,-,TRBV28
TGTGCCAGCAGCTTAGCTCCCCCAGGGCAGAATTCACCCCTCCACTTT,CASSLAPPGQNSPLHF,TRBJ1-6,-,-,TRBV7-2